This T cell receptor (beta chain) appears in the sequencing data of a study of spatial heterogeneity in lung cancer. Study at large: An average of more than ten raw reads was observed per unique TCR and UMI combination. Study-wide results and limits: Counts that tracked tumor mutation counts were those of expanded intratumoral alpha and beta TCRs.

The time point is: sample taken at primary tumor resection. Samples were donated by 72 untreated early-stage non-small cell lung cancer patients. In germline, CDR1 is SGHRS, CDR2 YFSETQ. The CDR3 has 12 residues. Every TCR cDNA molecule bore its own unique molecular identifier. Each CDR3 protein gets one entry after TCRdb re-called the 5' RACE reads with MiXCR. The table lists several thousand distinct CDR3 sequences, about a tenth of them singletons. This clonotype was counted a few times. Its antigen is unidentified. A read error may account for a junction end that differs from germline. The input for sequencing was lung tumor tissue, taken at surgery. The chain employs TRBV5-1 and TRBJ1-1; tentatively, D is TRBD1 (5 bases). The TCR comes from a female donor with early-stage non-small cell lung cancer. The CDR3 DNA sequence: TGCGTCAGCAGCTTGGCAGGGAGTGAAGCTTTCTTT. The encoded protein is CVSSLAGSEAFF.